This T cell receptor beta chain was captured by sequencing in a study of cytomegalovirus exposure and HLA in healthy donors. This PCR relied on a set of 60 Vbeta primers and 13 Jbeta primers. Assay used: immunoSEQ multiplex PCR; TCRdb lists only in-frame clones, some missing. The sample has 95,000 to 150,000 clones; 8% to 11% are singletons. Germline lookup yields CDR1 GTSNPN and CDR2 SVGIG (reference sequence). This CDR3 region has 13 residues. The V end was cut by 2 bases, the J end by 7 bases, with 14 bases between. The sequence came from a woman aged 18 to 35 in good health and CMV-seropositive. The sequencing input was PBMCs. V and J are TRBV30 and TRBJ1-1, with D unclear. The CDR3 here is CAWSNGQAYEAFF. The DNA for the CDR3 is TGTGCCTGGAGTAATGGGCAGGCCTATGAAGCTTTCTTT.